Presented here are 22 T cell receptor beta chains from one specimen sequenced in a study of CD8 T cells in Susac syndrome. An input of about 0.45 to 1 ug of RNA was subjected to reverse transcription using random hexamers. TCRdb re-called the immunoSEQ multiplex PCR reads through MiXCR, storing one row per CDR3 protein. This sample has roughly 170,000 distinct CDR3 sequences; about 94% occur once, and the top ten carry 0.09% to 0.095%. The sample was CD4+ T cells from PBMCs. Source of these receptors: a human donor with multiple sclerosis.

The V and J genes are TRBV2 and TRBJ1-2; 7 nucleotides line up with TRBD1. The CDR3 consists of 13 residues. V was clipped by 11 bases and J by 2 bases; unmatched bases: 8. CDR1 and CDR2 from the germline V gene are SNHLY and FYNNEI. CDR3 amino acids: CAGQASGNYGYTF. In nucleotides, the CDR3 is TGTGCCGGACAGGCGTCCGGCAACTATGGCTACACCTTC. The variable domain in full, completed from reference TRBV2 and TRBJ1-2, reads EPEVTQTPSHQVTQMGQEVILRCVPISNHLYFYWYRQILGQKVEFLVSFYNNEISEKSEIFDDQFSVERPDGSNFTLKIRSTKLEDSAMYFCAGQASGNYGYTFGSGTRLTVV.

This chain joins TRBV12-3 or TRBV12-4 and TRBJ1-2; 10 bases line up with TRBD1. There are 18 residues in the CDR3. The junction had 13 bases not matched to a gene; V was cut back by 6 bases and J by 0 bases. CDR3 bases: TGTGCCAGCAGCACCCTACCGGGACAGGGGAACCCTAACTATGGCTACACCTTC. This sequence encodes CASSTLPGQGNPNYGYTF.

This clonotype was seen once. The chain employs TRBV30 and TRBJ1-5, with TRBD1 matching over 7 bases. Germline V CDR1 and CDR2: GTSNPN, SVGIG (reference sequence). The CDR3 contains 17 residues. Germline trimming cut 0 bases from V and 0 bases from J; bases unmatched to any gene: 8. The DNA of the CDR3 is TGTGCCTGGAGTGTGGCCAGGGGGGACGGTAGCAATCAGCCCCAGCATTTT. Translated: CAWSVARGDGSNQPQHF.

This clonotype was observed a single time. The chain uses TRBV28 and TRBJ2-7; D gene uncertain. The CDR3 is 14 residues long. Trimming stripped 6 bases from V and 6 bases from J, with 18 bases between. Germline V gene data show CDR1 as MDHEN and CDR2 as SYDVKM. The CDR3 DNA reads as TGTGCCAGCAGCTTCGCCGGATCTTTGCTCGAGCAGTACTTC. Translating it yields CASSFAGSLLEQYF. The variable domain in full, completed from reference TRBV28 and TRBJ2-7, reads DVKVTQSSRYLVKRTGEKVFLECVQDMDHENMFWYRQDPGLGLRLIYFSYDVKMKEKGDIPEGYSVSREKKERFSLILESASTNQTSMYLCASSFAGSLLEQYFGPGTRLTVT.

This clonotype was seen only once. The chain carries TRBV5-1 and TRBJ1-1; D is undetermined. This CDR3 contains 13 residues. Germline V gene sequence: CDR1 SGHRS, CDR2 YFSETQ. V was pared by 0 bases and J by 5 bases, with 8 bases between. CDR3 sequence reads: CASSLELRTEAFF. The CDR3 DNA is TGCGCCAGCAGCTTGGAGCTGCGGACTGAAGCTTTCTTT.

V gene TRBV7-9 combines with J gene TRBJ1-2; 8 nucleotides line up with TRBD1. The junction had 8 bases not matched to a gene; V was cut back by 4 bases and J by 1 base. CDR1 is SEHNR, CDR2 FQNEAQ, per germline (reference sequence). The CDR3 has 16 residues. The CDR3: CASSSRTGNYNYGYTF. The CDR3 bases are TGTGCCAGCAGCTCTCGGACAGGGAACTATAACTATGGCTACACCTTC.

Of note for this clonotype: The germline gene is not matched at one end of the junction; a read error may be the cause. The CDR3 DNA reads TGCGCCAGCAGCTTGGGTATGGTAACTTCTGAAGTTTTCTTT. The encoded protein is CASSLGMVTSEVFF. The chain recombines TRBV5-1 with TRBJ1-1, with D unresolved. There are 14 residues in the CDR3. The germline gives CDR1 SGHRS, CDR2 YFSETQ.

The CDR3 sequence is CASSSDIPYEQYF. CDR3 coding DNA: TGCGCCAGCAGTTCCGACATACCCTACGAGCAGTACTTC. J is TRBJ2-7 and V is TRBV5-1, with D uncertain. Trimming stripped 5 bases from V and 2 bases from J, with 11 bases between. Germline V gene lookup returns CDR1 SGHRS and CDR2 YFSETQ. CDR3 length: 13 amino acids.

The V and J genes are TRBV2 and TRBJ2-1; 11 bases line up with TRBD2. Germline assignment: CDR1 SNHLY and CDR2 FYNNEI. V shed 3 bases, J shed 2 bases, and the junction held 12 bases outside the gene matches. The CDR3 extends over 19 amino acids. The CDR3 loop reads CASSEALGTSGRPYNEQFF. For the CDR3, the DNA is TGTGCCAGCAGTGAGGCCCTTGGGACTAGCGGACGTCCCTACAATGAGCAGTTCTTC.

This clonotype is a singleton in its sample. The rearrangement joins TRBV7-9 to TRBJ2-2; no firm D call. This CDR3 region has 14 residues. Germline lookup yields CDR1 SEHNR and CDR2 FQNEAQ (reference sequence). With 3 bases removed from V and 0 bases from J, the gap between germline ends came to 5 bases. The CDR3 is CASSFSANTGELFF. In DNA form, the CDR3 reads TGTGCCAGCAGCTTTTCAGCGAACACCGGGGAGCTGTTTTTT.

The CDR3 sequence is CATSDFQTGELFF. In DNA form, the CDR3 reads TGTGCCACCAGTGATTTTCAGACCGGGGAGCTGTTTTTT. The rearrangement joins TRBV24-1 to TRBJ2-2; D unresolved. The CDR3 has 13 residues. CDR1 and CDR2 (germline): KGHDR, SFDVKD. The germline V and J ends were trimmed by 1 base and 5 bases, with 4 bases remaining between them.

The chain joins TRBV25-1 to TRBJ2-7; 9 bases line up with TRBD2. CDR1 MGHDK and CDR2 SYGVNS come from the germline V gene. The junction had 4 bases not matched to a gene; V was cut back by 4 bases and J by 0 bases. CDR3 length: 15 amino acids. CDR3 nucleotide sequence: TGTGCCAGCAGTGGAGCGGGAGGCCTCTCCTACGAGCAGTACTTC. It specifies CASSGAGGLSYEQYF.

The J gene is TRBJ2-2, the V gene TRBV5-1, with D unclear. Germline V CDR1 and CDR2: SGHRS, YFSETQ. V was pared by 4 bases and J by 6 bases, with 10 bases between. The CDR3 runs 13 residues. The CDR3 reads CASSPELAGELFF. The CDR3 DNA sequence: TGCGCCAGCAGCCCGGAGTTGGCCGGGGAGCTGTTTTTT.

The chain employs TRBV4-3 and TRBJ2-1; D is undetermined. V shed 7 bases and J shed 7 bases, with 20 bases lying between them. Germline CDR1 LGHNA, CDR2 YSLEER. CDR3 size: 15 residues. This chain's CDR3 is CASTPGPGMGNEQFF. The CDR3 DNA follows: TGCGCCAGCACCCCTGGGCCCGGCATGGGGAATGAGCAGTTCTTC.

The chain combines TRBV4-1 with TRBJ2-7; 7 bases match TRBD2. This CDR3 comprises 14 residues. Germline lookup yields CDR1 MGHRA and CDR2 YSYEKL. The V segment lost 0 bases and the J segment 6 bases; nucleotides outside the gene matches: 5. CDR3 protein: CASSQEGGGGEQYF. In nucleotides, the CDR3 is TGCGCCAGCAGCCAAGAGGGGGGGGGAGGCGAGCAGTACTTC.

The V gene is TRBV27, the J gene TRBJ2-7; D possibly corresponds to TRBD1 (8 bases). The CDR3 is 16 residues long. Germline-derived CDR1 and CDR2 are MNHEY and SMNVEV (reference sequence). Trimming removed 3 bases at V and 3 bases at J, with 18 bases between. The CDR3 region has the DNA TGTGCCAGCAGTTTCCGTAGAACAGGGGGGGACTACGAGCAGTACTTC. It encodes CASSFRRTGGDYEQYF.

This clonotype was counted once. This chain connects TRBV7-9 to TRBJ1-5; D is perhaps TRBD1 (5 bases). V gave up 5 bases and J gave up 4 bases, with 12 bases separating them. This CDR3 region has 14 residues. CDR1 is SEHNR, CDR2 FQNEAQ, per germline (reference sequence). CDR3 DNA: TGTGCCAGCAGCCGAGGGACCTCTAATCAGCCCCAGCATTTT. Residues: CASSRGTSNQPQHF.

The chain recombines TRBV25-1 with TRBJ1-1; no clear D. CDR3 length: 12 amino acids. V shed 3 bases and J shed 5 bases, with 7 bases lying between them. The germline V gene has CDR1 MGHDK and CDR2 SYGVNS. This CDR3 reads CASSEPGTEAFF. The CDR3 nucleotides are TGTGCCAGCAGTGAGCCTGGGACTGAAGCTTTCTTT. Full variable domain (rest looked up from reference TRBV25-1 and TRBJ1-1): EADIYQTPRYLVIGTGKKITLECSQTMGHDKMYWYQQDPGMELHLIHYSYGVNSTEKGDLSSESTVSRIRTEHFPLTLESARPSHTSQYLCASSEPGTEAFFGQGTRLTVV.

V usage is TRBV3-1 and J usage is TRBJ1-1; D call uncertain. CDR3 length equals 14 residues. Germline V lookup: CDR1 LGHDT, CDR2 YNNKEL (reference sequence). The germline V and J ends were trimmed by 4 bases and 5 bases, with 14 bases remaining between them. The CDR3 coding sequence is TGTGCCAGCAGCCCCCAGTTAGGGAGAACTGAAGCTTTCTTT. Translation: CASSPQLGRTEAFF.

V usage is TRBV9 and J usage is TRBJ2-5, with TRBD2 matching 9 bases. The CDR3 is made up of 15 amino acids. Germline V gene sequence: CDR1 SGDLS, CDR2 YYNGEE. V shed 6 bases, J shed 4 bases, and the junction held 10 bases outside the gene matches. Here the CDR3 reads CASTKLAGEGETQYF. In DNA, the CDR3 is TGTGCCAGCACCAAACTAGCGGGCGAGGGAGAGACCCAGTACTTC.

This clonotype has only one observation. CDR3 sequence: CATHVRPEQYF. CDR3 nucleotide sequence: TGTGCCACCCACGTTCGACCCGAGCAGTACTTC. The chain recombines TRBV24-1 with TRBJ2-7, with D hard to call. Trimming removed 9 bases from V and 6 bases from J, with 11 bases in between. CDR3 size: 11 residues. Germline values: CDR1 KGHDR, CDR2 SFDVKD.

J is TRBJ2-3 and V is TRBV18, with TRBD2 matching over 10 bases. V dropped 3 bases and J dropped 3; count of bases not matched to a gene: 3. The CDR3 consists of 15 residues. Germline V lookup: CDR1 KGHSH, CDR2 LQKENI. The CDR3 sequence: CASSPTLAGTDTQYF. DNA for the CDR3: TGTGCCAGCTCACCGACACTAGCGGGGACAGATACGCAGTATTTT.